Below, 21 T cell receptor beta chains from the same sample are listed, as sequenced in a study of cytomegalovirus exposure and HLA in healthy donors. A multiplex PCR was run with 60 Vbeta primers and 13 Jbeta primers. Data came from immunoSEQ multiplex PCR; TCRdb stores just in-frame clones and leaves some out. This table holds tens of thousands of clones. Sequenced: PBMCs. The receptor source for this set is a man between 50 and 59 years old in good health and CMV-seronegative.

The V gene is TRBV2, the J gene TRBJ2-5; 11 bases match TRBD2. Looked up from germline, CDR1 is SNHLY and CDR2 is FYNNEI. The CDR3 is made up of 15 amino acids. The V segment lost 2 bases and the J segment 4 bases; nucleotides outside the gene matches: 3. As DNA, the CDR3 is TGTGCCAGCAGTGAAATAGGGACTAGCGGAGAGACCCAGTACTTC. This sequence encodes CASSEIGTSGETQYF.

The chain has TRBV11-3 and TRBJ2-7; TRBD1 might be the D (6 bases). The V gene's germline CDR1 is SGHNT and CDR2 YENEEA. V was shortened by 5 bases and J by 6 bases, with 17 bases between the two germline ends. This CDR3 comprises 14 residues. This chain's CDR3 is CASSPTRGSPEQYF. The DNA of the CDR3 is TGTGCCAGCAGCCCCACGAGGGGGAGTCCCGAGCAGTACTTC.

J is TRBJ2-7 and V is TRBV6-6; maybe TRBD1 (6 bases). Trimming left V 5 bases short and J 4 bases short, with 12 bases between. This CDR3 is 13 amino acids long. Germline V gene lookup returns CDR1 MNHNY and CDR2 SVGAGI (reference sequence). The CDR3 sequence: CASSPNGQYEQYF. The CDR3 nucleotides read TGTGCCAGCAGTCCCAACGGACAGTACGAGCAGTACTTC.

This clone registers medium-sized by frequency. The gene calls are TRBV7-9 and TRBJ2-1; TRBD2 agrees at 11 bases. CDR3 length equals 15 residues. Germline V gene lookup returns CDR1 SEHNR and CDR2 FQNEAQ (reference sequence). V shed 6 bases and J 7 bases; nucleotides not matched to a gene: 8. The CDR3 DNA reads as TGTGCCAGCAGACCGACTAGCGGGGATCCAAATGAGCAGTTCTTC. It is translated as CASRPTSGDPNEQFF.

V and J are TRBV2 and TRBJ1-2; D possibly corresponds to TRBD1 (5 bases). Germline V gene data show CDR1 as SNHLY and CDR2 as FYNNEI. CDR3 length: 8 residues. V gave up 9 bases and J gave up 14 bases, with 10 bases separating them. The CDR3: CARQGRTF. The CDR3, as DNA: TGTGCCAGGCAGGGTAGAACCTTC.

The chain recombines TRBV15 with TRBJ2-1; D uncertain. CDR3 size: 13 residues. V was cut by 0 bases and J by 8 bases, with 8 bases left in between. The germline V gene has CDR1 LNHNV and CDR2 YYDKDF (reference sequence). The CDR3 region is CATSRDVSHEQFF. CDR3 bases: TGTGCCACCAGCAGAGATGTTTCTCATGAGCAGTTCTTC.

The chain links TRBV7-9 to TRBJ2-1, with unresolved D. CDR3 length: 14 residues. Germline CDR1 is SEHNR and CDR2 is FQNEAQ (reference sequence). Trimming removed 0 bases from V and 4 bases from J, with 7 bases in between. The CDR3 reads CASSLASRYNEQFF. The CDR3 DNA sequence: TGTGCCAGCAGCTTAGCTTCCCGTTACAATGAGCAGTTCTTC.

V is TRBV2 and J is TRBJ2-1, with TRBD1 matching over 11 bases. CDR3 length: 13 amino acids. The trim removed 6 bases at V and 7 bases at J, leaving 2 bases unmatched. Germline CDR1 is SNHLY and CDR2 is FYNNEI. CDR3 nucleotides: TGTGCCAGCAGAGGACAGGGGGCGAATGAGCAGTTCTTC. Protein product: CASRGQGANEQFF.

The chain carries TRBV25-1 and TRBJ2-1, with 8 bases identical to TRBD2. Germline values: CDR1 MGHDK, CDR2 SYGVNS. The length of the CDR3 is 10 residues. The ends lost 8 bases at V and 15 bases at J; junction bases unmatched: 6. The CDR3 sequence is CASRGGRRFF. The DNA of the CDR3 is TGTGCCAGCCGCGGGGGGCGGCGGTTCTTC.

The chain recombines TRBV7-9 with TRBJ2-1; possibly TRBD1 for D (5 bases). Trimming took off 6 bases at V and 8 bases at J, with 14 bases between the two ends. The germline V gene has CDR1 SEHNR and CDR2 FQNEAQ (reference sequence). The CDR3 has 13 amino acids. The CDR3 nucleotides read TGTGCCAGCAGAATCGACAGTCTCTATGAGCAGTTCTTC. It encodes CASRIDSLYEQFF.

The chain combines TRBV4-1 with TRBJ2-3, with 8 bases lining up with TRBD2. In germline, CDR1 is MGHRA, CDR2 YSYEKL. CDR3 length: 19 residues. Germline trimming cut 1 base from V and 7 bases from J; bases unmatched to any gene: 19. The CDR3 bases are TGCGCCAGCAGCCAAGTGCTTGTCGGTGCGGGGGGATCGAAATATACGCAGTATTTT. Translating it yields CASSQVLVGAGGSKYTQYF.

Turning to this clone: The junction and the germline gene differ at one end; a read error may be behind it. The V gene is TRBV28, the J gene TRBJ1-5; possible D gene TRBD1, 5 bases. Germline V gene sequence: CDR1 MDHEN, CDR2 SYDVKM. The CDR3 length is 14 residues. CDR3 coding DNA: TGTGCCAGCAGTTTGTGGGACTTCAATCGGCCCCAGCATTTT. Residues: CASSLWDFNRPQHF.

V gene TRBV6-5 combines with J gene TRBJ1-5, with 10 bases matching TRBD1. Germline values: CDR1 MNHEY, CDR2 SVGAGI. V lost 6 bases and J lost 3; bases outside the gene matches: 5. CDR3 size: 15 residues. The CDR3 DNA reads TGTGCCAGCAGCCGGGACAGGGGTTTCAATCAGCCCCAGCATTTT. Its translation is CASSRDRGFNQPQHF.

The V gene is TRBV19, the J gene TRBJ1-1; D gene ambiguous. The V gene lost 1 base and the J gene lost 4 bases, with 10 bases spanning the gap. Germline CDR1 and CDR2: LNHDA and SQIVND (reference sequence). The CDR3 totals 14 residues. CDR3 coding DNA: TGTGCCAGTAGTATAGGGTCTTTGGCCACTGAAGCTTTCTTT. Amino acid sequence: CASSIGSLATEAFF.

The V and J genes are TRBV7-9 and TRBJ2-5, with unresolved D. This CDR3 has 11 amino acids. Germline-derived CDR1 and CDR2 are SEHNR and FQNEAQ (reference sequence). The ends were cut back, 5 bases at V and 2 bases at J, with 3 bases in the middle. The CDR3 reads CASSQQETQYF. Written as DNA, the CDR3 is TGTGCCAGCAGCCAACAAGAGACCCAGTACTTC.

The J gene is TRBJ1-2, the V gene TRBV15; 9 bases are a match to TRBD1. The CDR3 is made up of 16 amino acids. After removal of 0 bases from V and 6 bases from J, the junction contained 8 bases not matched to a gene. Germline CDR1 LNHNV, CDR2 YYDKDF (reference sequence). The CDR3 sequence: CATSRDVGQGHNGYTF. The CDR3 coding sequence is TGTGCCACCAGCAGAGATGTGGGACAGGGTCATAATGGCTACACCTTC.

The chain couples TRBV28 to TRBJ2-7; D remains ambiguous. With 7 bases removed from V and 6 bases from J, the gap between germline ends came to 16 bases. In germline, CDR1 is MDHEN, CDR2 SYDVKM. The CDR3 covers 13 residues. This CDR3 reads CASNLAISGEQYF. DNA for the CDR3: TGTGCCAGCAACCTGGCAATTTCGGGCGAGCAGTACTTC.

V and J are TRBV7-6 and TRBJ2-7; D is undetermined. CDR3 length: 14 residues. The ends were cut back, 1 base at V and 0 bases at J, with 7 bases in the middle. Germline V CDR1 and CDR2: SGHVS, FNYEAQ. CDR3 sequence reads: CASSLGSSSYEQYF. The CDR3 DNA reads TGTGCCAGCAGCTTAGGTAGCAGCTCCTACGAGCAGTACTTC.

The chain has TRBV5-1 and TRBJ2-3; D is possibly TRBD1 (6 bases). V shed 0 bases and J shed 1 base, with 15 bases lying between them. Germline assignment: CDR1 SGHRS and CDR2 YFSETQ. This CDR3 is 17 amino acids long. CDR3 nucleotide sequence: TGCGCCAGCAGCTTGGAACGTTACAGGGCGGGCACAGATACGCAGTATTTT. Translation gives CASSLERYRAGTDTQYF. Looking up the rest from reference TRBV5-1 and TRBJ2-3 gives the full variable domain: KAGVTQTPRYLIKTRGQQVTLSCSPISGHRSVSWYQQTPGQGLQFLFEYFSETQRNKGNFPGRFSGRQFSNSRSEMNVSTLELGDSALYLCASSLERYRAGTDTQYFGPGTRLTVL.

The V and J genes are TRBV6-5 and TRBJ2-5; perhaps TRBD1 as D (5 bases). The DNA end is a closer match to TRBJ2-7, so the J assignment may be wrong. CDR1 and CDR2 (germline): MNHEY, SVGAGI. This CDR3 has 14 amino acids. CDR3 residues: CAIRLDRTSYEQYF. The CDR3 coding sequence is TGTGCCATCCGGTTAGACAGAACTTCCTACGAGCAGTACTTC.

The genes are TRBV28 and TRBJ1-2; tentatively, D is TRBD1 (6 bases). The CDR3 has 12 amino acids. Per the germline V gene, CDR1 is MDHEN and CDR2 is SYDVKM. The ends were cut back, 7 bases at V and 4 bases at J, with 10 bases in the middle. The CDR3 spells CASKVQGYGYTF. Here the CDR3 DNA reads TGTGCCAGCAAGGTACAGGGCTATGGCTACACCTTC.